This passage covers 28 T cell receptor beta chains from one sample sequenced in a study of blood T cells in healthy people across ages. For the second PCR, which ran for about 6 to 11 cycles, a sample-barcoded 5' primer and a J-beta primer mix were used. A single record per CDR3 protein comes from TCRdb applying MiXCR to the 5' RACE reads. Among fewer than 1,000,000 distinct CDR3 sequences listed, about 47% were seen once. Sequencing input: blood. These receptor sequences come from a man older than 75 in good health.

The V call is TRBV6-6, the J call TRBJ2-2; D not certain. The CDR3 loop spans 15 amino acids. V lost 5 bases and J lost 5, with 15 bases in between. Germline assignment: CDR1 MNHNY and CDR2 SVGAGI (reference sequence). The DNA for the CDR3 is TGTGCCAGCAGTACCCCAGAATATACTACCGGGGAGCTGTTTTTT. This sequence encodes CASSTPEYTTGELFF.

This clonotype has only a few counts. The chain joins TRBV7-2 to TRBJ2-2; D remains unclear. Germline CDR1 SGHTA, CDR2 FQGNSA. The CDR3 spans 14 residues. Trimming left V 5 bases short and J 0 bases short, with 7 bases between. The CDR3 reads CASSTGSNTGELFF. CDR3 DNA: TGTGCCAGCAGCACGGGCTCGAACACCGGGGAGCTGTTTTTT.

CDR3 sequence reads: CASSQGVKDPRYTF. The DNA for the CDR3 is TGTGCCAGCAGCCAAGGGGTGAAGGATCCTCGCTACACCTTC. The chain couples TRBV14 to TRBJ1-2, with no clear D. Trimming removed 1 base from V and 9 bases from J, with 15 bases in between. Per the germline V gene, CDR1 is SGHDN and CDR2 is FVKESK. The CDR3 has 14 amino acids.

The chain carries TRBV29-1 and TRBJ1-2; 8 positions agree with TRBD1. V lost 1 base, J lost 5 bases, and 6 bases stayed unmatched. There are 14 residues in the CDR3. Germline-derived CDR1 and CDR2 are SQVTM and ANQGSEA. The CDR3 sequence: CSVEGTGSSYGYTF. CDR3 DNA: TGCAGCGTTGAAGGGACAGGGTCCTCATATGGCTACACCTTC.

The chain joins TRBV28 to TRBJ2-5, with 8 bases matching TRBD1. With 6 bases clipped from V and 3 bases from J, the junction kept 9 bases outside the gene matches. The CDR3 totals 15 residues. Germline V gene sequence: CDR1 MDHEN, CDR2 SYDVKM. CDR3 sequence reads: CASRKTGGLKETQYF. The CDR3 DNA sequence: TGTGCCAGCAGGAAAACAGGGGGGCTTAAAGAGACCCAGTACTTC.

The genes are TRBV20-1 and TRBJ1-2; D possibly corresponds to TRBD1 (6 bases). CDR3 length: 10 amino acids. V lost 3 bases and J 8 bases, leaving 7 bases between the germline ends. Germline values: CDR1 DFQATT, CDR2 SNEGSKA (reference sequence). CDR3 amino acids: CSASRGGYTF. CDR3 coding DNA: TGCAGTGCTAGTAGGGGGGGCTACACCTTC.

In this sample, this clonotype turned up many times. V is TRBV9 and J is TRBJ2-5, with D perhaps TRBD1 or TRBD2 (6 bases each). CDR3 length equals 14 residues. Germline V lookup: CDR1 SGDLS, CDR2 YYNGEE. V gave up 3 bases and J gave up 9 bases, with 18 bases separating them. The CDR3 here is CASSAGGTQGPQYF. The DNA for the CDR3 is TGTGCCAGCAGCGCCGGCGGGACTCAGGGGCCCCAGTACTTC.

This clonotype was picked up a small number of times. The chain carries TRBV20-1 and TRBJ2-5; 8 nucleotides match TRBD1. This CDR3 has 14 residues. Unmatched junction bases numbered 10, after V lost 5 bases and J lost 5 bases. Germline CDR1 DFQATT, CDR2 SNEGSKA (reference sequence). CDR3 nucleotides: TGCAGTGCTCAATCCCGCAGGGGGCTCGAGACCCAGTACTTC. Its translation is CSAQSRRGLETQYF.

This clonotype was seen more than once but under ten times. The CDR3 DNA reads TGTGCCACCAGTGATAGGCGGGAGGAGAGAGATACGCAGTATTTT. It yields the protein CATSDRREERDTQYF. V usage is TRBV24-1 and J usage is TRBJ2-3; 8 nucleotides agree with TRBD2. The CDR3 is made up of 15 amino acids. CDR1 and CDR2 (germline): KGHDR, SFDVKD. The junction had 6 bases not matched to a gene; V was cut back by 3 bases and J by 5 bases.

Ten or more counts support this clonotype. The chain uses TRBV9 and TRBJ2-7; D unclear. CDR1 and CDR2 (germline): SGDLS, YYNGEE. The CDR3 runs to 12 residues. Trimming took 0 bases from V and 4 from J, leaving 5 bases between them. The CDR3 DNA is TGTGCCAGCAGCGTAGAGGGATACGAGCAGTACTTC. This gives the protein CASSVEGYEQYF.

This clonotype has ten or more counts. CDR3 sequence: CSARPKPGLAENAYEQYF. Written as DNA, the CDR3 is TGCAGTGCTAGACCAAAGCCGGGACTAGCGGAAAATGCCTACGAGCAGTACTTC. The rearrangement uses TRBV20-1 and TRBJ2-7, with 11 bases that match TRBD2. The CDR3 is made up of 18 amino acids. Germline CDR1 DFQATT, CDR2 SNEGSKA (reference sequence). Trimming at V came to 2 bases and at J to 2 bases, leaving 14 bases not matched to a gene.

This clonotype has only a few counts. The chain uses TRBV20-1 and TRBJ2-7; 7 bases fit TRBD2. Per the germline V gene, CDR1 is DFQATT and CDR2 is SNEGSKA (reference sequence). Unmatched junction bases numbered 11, after V lost 7 bases and J lost 5 bases. This CDR3 spans 13 amino acids. CDR3 sequence: CSGDAGAPNEQYF. The CDR3 DNA follows: TGCAGTGGTGACGCGGGAGCTCCCAACGAGCAGTACTTC.

This chain connects TRBV3-1 to TRBJ2-3; D may be TRBD2 (6 bases). Germline V gene data show CDR1 as LGHDT and CDR2 as YNNKEL (reference sequence). V lost 3 bases and J 0 bases, leaving 10 bases between the germline ends. CDR3 length: 15 amino acids. CDR3 protein: CASSHTGTSTDTQYF. CDR3 bases: TGTGCCAGCAGCCACACCGGGACTAGCACAGATACGCAGTATTTT.

The J gene is TRBJ2-1, the V gene TRBV10-3, with D maybe TRBD1 (5 bases). This CDR3 comprises 11 residues. Trimming pared 10 bases from V and 10 bases from J, leaving 14 bases between. CDR1 and CDR2 from the germline V gene are ENHRY and SYGVKD. The CDR3 sequence is CATEDIAEQFF. The DNA for the CDR3 is TGTGCCACCGAGGACATTGCAGAGCAGTTCTTC.

This clonotype was seen once. A read error is possible here, since a much larger clone lies one base away. The CDR3 bases are TGTGCCAGCAGCTTTGCTACCCGAGAGACCCAGTACTTC. This encodes CASSFATRETQYF. The chain employs TRBV5-6 and TRBJ2-5; D ambiguous. Trimming took off 2 bases at V and 4 bases at J, with 9 bases between the two ends. The CDR3 consists of 13 residues. The germline V gene encodes CDR1 SGHDT and CDR2 YYEEEE.

This chain links TRBV5-1 with TRBJ2-1; 12 bases match TRBD2. The germline CDR1 and CDR2 sequences are SGHRS and YFSETQ. V shed 4 bases, J shed 7 bases, and the junction held 9 bases outside the gene matches. The CDR3 is 16 residues long. The CDR3 reads CASSQLAGGPRNEQFF. The CDR3 DNA reads TGCGCCAGCAGCCAGCTAGCGGGAGGGCCTAGAAATGAGCAGTTCTTC.

The table lists this clonotype with many counts. V and J are TRBV12-3 or TRBV12-4 and TRBJ2-1, with 9 bases matching TRBD1. This CDR3 has 17 amino acids. Unmatched junction bases numbered 9, after V lost 6 bases and J lost 0 bases. The CDR3 here is CASRGRQGGSSYNEQFF. In nucleotides, the CDR3 is TGTGCCAGCAGGGGAAGACAGGGGGGTAGCTCCTACAATGAGCAGTTCTTC.

This clonotype was detected ten times or more. The J gene is TRBJ2-5, the V gene TRBV29-1, with D unresolved. Per germline, CDR1 SQVTM and CDR2 ANQGSEA. The CDR3 consists of 10 residues. Trimming stripped 6 bases from V and 5 bases from J, with 7 bases between. DNA for the CDR3: TGCAGCGTGGCGGCGGAGACCCAGTACTTC. It yields the protein CSVAAETQYF. The variable domain in full, completed from reference TRBV29-1 and TRBJ2-5, reads SAVISQKPSRDICQRGTSLTIQCQVDSQVTMMFWYRQQPGQSLTLIATANQGSEATYESGFVIDKFPISRPNLTFSTLTVSNMSPEDSSIYLCSVAAETQYFGPGTRLLVL.

This clonotype was detected a few times. The chain has TRBV7-3 and TRBJ2-7; TRBD2 matches at 7 bases. The CDR3 runs to 14 residues. Trimming at V came to 3 bases and at J to 0 bases, leaving 2 bases not matched to a gene. The V gene's germline CDR1 is SGHTA and CDR2 FQGTGA. CDR3 DNA: TGTGCCAGCAGCTTTGCGGGAGACTCCTACGAGCAGTACTTC. This translates into CASSFAGDSYEQYF. Drawing the rest from reference TRBV7-3 and TRBJ2-7, the complete variable domain is GAGVSQTPSNKVTEKGKYVELRCDPISGHTALYWYRQSLGQGPEFLIYFQGTGAADDSGLPNDRFFAVRPEGSVSTLKIQRTERGDSAVYLCASSFAGDSYEQYFGPGTRLTVT.

This clonotype appeared a few times. The V call is TRBV2, the J call TRBJ2-1, with TRBD2 matching over 14 bases. The CDR3 runs to 16 residues. V shed 5 bases and J 7 bases; nucleotides not matched to a gene: 7. Germline values: CDR1 SNHLY, CDR2 FYNNEI. The CDR3 bases are TGTGCCAGCAGTCCGACTAGCGGGAGGGCTCGGAATGAGCAGTTCTTC. It translates to CASSPTSGRARNEQFF. Looking up the rest from reference TRBV2 and TRBJ2-1 gives the full variable domain: EPEVTQTPSHQVTQMGQEVILRCVPISNHLYFYWYRQILGQKVEFLVSFYNNEISEKSEIFDDQFSVERPDGSNFTLKIRSTKLEDSAMYFCASSPTSGRARNEQFFGPGTRLTVL.

There are a few counts of this clonotype. CDR3 residues: CASSPGRTKQYF. CDR3 DNA sequence: TGTGCCAGCTCACCAGGTAGGACGAAGCAGTACTTC. The chain couples TRBV18 to TRBJ2-5; D gene uncertain. Deletions cut 2 bases from V and 11 bases from J, with 12 bases between. The CDR3 is made up of 12 amino acids. Germline V gene lookup returns CDR1 KGHSH and CDR2 LQKENI.

This chain links TRBV6-6 with TRBJ2-5; the match to TRBD1 covers 7 bases. V shed 5 bases, J shed 5 bases, and the junction held 11 bases outside the gene matches. The CDR3 contains 15 residues. CDR1 and CDR2 from the germline V gene are MNHNY and SVGAGI (reference sequence). The CDR3 reads CASSREQGLGETQYF. In DNA form, the CDR3 reads TGTGCCAGCAGTCGAGAACAGGGGCTAGGGGAGACCCAGTACTTC.

This chain connects TRBV12-3 or TRBV12-4 to TRBJ2-5, with TRBD1 identical over 8 bases. This CDR3 contains 13 residues. V lost 7 bases and J lost 1; bases outside the gene matches: 2. The CDR3 DNA reads TGTGCCAGCACAGACAGGGGCCAAGAGACCCAGTACTTC. Protein product: CASTDRGQETQYF.

This chain connects TRBV10-3 to TRBJ2-7; 7 positions agree with TRBD2. V shed 5 bases and J 0 bases; nucleotides not matched to a gene: 4. CDR1 is ENHRY and CDR2 is SYGVKD in the germline V gene. CDR3 length: 14 amino acids. This CDR3 is CAISRGGSSYEQYF. Written as DNA, the CDR3 is TGTGCCATCAGTAGGGGAGGGAGCTCCTACGAGCAGTACTTC.

V and J are TRBV20-1 and TRBJ2-3, with 8 bases matching TRBD2. Looked up from germline, CDR1 is DFQATT and CDR2 is SNEGSKA (reference sequence). This CDR3 is built from 14 residues. V gave up 6 bases and J gave up 4 bases; unmatched junction bases: 9. The CDR3 is CSAQAGEPADTQYF. The DNA of the CDR3 is TGCAGTGCCCAAGCGGGAGAGCCTGCAGATACGCAGTATTTT.

This clonotype was detected a few times. The V and J genes are TRBV12-3 or TRBV12-4 and TRBJ1-5; D is undetermined. Trimming removed 5 bases at V and 7 bases at J, with 18 bases between. CDR3 length: 15 amino acids. In DNA, the CDR3 is TGTGCCAGCAGTAAAGACACCCGATACGGGCAGCCCCAGCATTTT. This translates into CASSKDTRYGQPQHF.

As for this clonotype: The junction departs from germline at one end; a sequencing error may be responsible. The genes are TRBV14 and TRBJ2-3, with D perhaps matching TRBD1 or TRBD2 (5 bases each). The CDR3 totals 18 residues. The V gene's germline CDR1 is SGHDN and CDR2 FVKESK. CDR3 loop: CSSSQDRDAFFGTDTQYF. The DNA for the CDR3 is TGTTCCAGCAGCCAAGATCGGGACGCCTTTTTCGGCACAGATACGCAGTATTTT.

V gene TRBV5-5 combines with J gene TRBJ1-1; 7 nucleotides match TRBD1. J gave up 1 base and V 6 bases, and 9 bases lay outside the gene matches. The CDR3 runs to 15 residues. Germline CDR1 is SGHKS and CDR2 is YYEKEE (reference sequence). CDR3 loop: CASNARTGENTEAFF. The CDR3 DNA follows: TGTGCCAGCAACGCACGGACAGGTGAGAACACTGAAGCTTTCTTT. The complete variable domain, with remaining parts taken from reference TRBV5-5 and TRBJ1-1, reads DAGVTQSPTHLIKTRGQQVTLRCSPISGHKSVSWYQQVLGQGPQFIFQYYEKEERGRGNFPDRFSARQFPNYSSELNVNALLLGDSALYLCASNARTGENTEAFFGQGTRLTVV.